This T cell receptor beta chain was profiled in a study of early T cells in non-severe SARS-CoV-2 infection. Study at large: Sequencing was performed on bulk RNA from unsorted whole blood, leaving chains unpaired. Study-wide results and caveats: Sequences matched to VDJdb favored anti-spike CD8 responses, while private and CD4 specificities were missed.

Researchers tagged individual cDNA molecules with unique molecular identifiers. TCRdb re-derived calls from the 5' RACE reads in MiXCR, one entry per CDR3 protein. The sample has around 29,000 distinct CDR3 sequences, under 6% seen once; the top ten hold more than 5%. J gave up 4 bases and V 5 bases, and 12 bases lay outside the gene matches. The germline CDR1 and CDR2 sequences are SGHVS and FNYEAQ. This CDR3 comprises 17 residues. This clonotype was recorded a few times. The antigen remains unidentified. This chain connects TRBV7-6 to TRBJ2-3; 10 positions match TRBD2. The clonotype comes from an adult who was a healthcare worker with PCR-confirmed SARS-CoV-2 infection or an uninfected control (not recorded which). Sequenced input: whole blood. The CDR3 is CASSEEIAGGVADTQYF. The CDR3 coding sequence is TGTGCCAGCAGCGAAGAAATAGCGGGGGGAGTGGCAGATACGCAGTATTTT.